The 32 T cell receptor beta chains reported below all come from one sample, sequenced in a study of T-cell reconstitution after alpha-beta-depleted transplantation in children. For TCRbeta, the library was prepared with unique molecular identifiers. TCRdb fed the PCR reads into MiXCR, producing one record per CDR3 protein. The repertoire holds around 250,000 distinct CDR3 sequences, with approximately 9.8% as singletons. This sample comprised PBMCs from the stem cell graft donor, obtained from the stem cell graft. These receptors came from a human donor who donated a stem cell graft to a child with SCID.

This clonotype showed up just a few times. This chain connects TRBV18 to TRBJ2-3; no clear D. V lost 0 bases and J 5 bases, leaving 6 bases between the germline ends. Germline CDR1 is KGHSH and CDR2 is LQKENI. This CDR3 region has 13 residues. CDR3 protein: CASSPPGRDTQYF. CDR3 DNA sequence: TGTGCCAGCTCACCACCCGGCCGAGATACGCAGTATTTT.

This clonotype was seen a few times. This chain joins TRBV20-1 and TRBJ2-7; D gene unclear. From germline, CDR1 is DFQATT and CDR2 SNEGSKA (reference sequence). This CDR3 comprises 13 residues. V lost 3 bases and J lost 1, with 10 bases in between. CDR3 coding DNA: TGCAGTGCTAGTGATGGGATATCCTACGAGCAGTACTTC. Translated, it gives CSASDGISYEQYF.

The chain employs TRBV7-9 and TRBJ2-5; possibly TRBD2 for D (6 bases). The CDR3 is made up of 13 amino acids. CDR1 is SEHNR, CDR2 FQNEAQ, per germline (reference sequence). Trimming cost V 7 bases and J 5 bases, with 14 bases left between them. The CDR3 sequence: CASTVGGVETQYF. DNA of the CDR3: TGTGCCAGCACGGTGGGCGGGGTGGAGACCCAGTACTTC.

The chain joins TRBV27 to TRBJ2-1, with D possibly being TRBD1 or TRBD2 (5 bases each). CDR1 and CDR2 (germline): MNHEY, SMNVEV (reference sequence). This CDR3 has 11 residues. The ends were cut back, 6 bases at V and 10 bases at J, with 10 bases in the middle. The CDR3 reads CASREGPEQFF. The DNA of the CDR3 is TGTGCCAGCAGAGAGGGGCCGGAGCAGTTCTTC.

This clonotype was counted between two and nine times. The chain has TRBV18 and TRBJ2-3; 10 nucleotides align to TRBD2. This CDR3 contains 16 residues. Germline values: CDR1 KGHSH, CDR2 LQKENI. J gave up 0 bases and V 0 bases, and 0 bases lay outside the gene matches. The CDR3, as DNA: TGTGCCAGCTCACCACCGGGACTAGCGAGCACAGATACGCAGTATTTT. Translation: CASSPPGLASTDTQYF.

This clonotype has just a few counts. V gene TRBV6-5 combines with J gene TRBJ2-7; 11 nucleotides agree with TRBD2. V was pared by 1 base and J by 3 bases, with 2 bases of the junction left unmatched. Germline CDR1 is MNHEY and CDR2 is SVGAGI. The CDR3 totals 15 residues. The CDR3 bases are TGTGCCAGCAGTTACTTCGGGACTAGCGGCTACGAGCAGTACTTC. Residues: CASSYFGTSGYEQYF.

The CDR3 DNA follows: TGTGCCAGCTCACTGGGAAGAGGGGACAATCAGCCCCAGCATTTT. Translating it yields CASSLGRGDNQPQHF. This rearrangement joins TRBV18 to TRBJ1-5; tentatively, D is TRBD1 (5 bases). Germline V gene data show CDR1 as KGHSH and CDR2 as LQKENI. This CDR3 comprises 15 residues. V shed 4 bases and J shed 3 bases, with 13 bases lying between them.

Of note for this clonotype: A junction boundary mismatches the germline segment, possibly from a read error. The rearrangement links TRBV9 to TRBJ2-7; D unresolved. CDR3 length: 14 amino acids. Per germline, CDR1 SGDLS and CDR2 YYNGEE. The CDR3 nucleotides read TGTGCCAGCAGCCTTACTGGTACCTCCCACGAGCAGTACTTC. This encodes CASSLTGTSHEQYF.

This clonotype was seen repeatedly, ten times or more. The chain combines TRBV5-1 with TRBJ1-5; 8 bases match TRBD1. There are 17 residues in the CDR3. Per the germline V gene, CDR1 is SGHRS and CDR2 is YFSETQ. Trimming took 4 bases from V and 1 from J; bases not matched to a gene: 10. The CDR3 nucleotides are TGCGCCAGCAGCCCTGGACAGGGAGGCGTGAGCAATCAGCCCCAGCATTTT. It is translated as CASSPGQGGVSNQPQHF.

The J gene is TRBJ2-7, the V gene TRBV20-1; D tentatively reads TRBD1 or TRBD2 (6 bases each). The CDR3 has 14 amino acids. V was cut by 6 bases and J by 6 bases, with 21 bases left in between. The V gene's germline CDR1 is DFQATT and CDR2 SNEGSKA (reference sequence). The CDR3 region has the DNA TGCAGTGCGATAGCGGAGGGGGGTATCTCCGAGCAGTACTTC. This sequence encodes CSAIAEGGISEQYF.

The table lists this clonotype with a few counts. CDR3 in amino acids: CASRGQGGENEQFF. CDR3 sequence (DNA): TGCGCCAGCAGGGGACAGGGGGGCGAAAATGAGCAGTTCTTC. V and J are TRBV5-1 and TRBJ2-1; TRBD1 aligns across 11 bases. V shed 5 bases and J 7 bases; nucleotides not matched to a gene: 5. In germline, CDR1 is SGHRS, CDR2 YFSETQ. The CDR3 contains 14 residues.

The chain carries TRBV5-1 and TRBJ2-6; 8 bases are shared with TRBD1. The V gene's germline CDR1 is SGHRS and CDR2 YFSETQ. The junction had 16 bases not matched to a gene; V was cut back by 5 bases and J by 0 bases. The CDR3 length is 20 residues. CDR3 in DNA: TGCGCCAGCAGACCCCCGGGACAGGTATCCGAGAACTCTGGGGCCAACGTCCTGACTTTC. Amino acids: CASRPPGQVSENSGANVLTF.

The V and J genes are TRBV5-1 and TRBJ2-2; tentatively, D is TRBD2 (5 bases). Trimming took 7 bases from V and 1 from J, leaving 11 bases between them. The CDR3 consists of 14 residues. Germline assignment: CDR1 SGHRS and CDR2 YFSETQ. This CDR3 reads CASGSDWNTGELFF. The CDR3 DNA follows: TGCGCCAGCGGCTCGGACTGGAACACCGGGGAGCTGTTTTTT.

The V and J genes are TRBV4-2 and TRBJ1-1; D not certain. CDR1 is LGHNA and CDR2 is YNFKEQ in the germline V gene. The ends were cut back, 1 base at V and 7 bases at J, with 7 bases in the middle. This CDR3 is 12 amino acids long. Here the CDR3 reads CASSQVTCEAFF. The CDR3, as DNA: TGTGCCAGCAGCCAAGTCACATGTGAAGCTTTCTTT.

The chain is built from TRBV28 and TRBJ2-7; tentative D call: TRBD1 (6 bases). CDR1 and CDR2 from the germline V gene are MDHEN and SYDVKM. The CDR3 is 13 amino acids. Trimming pared 5 bases from V and 3 bases from J, leaving 11 bases between. The CDR3 region is CASSRQAVYEQYF. For the CDR3, the DNA is TGTGCCAGCAGTCGACAGGCCGTCTACGAGCAGTACTTC.

The sample holds a few counts of this clonotype. This sequence joins TRBV2 and TRBJ2-3; D gene unclear. V was trimmed by 4 bases and J by 0 bases, leaving 11 bases between them. Germline lookup yields CDR1 SNHLY and CDR2 FYNNEI. The CDR3 has 15 amino acids. CDR3 in DNA: TGTGCCAGCAGTGCGGTGGGGTCTAGCACAGATACGCAGTATTTT. Residues: CASSAVGSSTDTQYF.

The rearrangement uses TRBV20-1 and TRBJ1-5; D perhaps matches TRBD1 (5 bases). Trimming removed 0 bases from V and 0 bases from J, with 15 bases in between. The CDR3 loop spans 17 amino acids. From germline, CDR1 is DFQATT and CDR2 SNEGSKA (reference sequence). CDR3 in DNA: TGCAGTGCTAGAGATCAAGGATGGGGGGATAGCAATCAGCCCCAGCATTTT. Protein: CSARDQGWGDSNQPQHF.

This clonotype was counted a few times. The chain employs TRBV7-8 and TRBJ2-1, with TRBD2 matching 8 bases. Losses at the gene ends were 2 bases for V and 7 bases for J; bases not matched to a gene: 7. There are 15 residues in the CDR3. Per germline, CDR1 SGHVS and CDR2 FQNEAQ. The CDR3 sequence is CASSLSSGSGNEQFF. CDR3 bases: TGTGCCAGCAGCTTATCTAGCGGGTCTGGGAATGAGCAGTTCTTC.

This clonotype was observed many times. The CDR3 DNA sequence: TGTGCCAGCAGCACAGACAGGGGATGGGGCACCGGGGAGCTGTTTTTT. This gives the protein CASSTDRGWGTGELFF. The V gene is TRBV9, the J gene TRBJ2-2; TRBD1 matches at 8 bases. V lost 4 bases to trimming and J lost 4 bases; unmatched junction nucleotides: 9. CDR1 SGDLS and CDR2 YYNGEE come from the germline V gene. CDR3 length equals 16 residues.

There are a few counts of this clonotype. J is TRBJ2-3 and V is TRBV9; D gene ambiguous. Germline-derived CDR1 and CDR2 are SGDLS and YYNGEE. The CDR3 sequence is 15 residues long. The V gene lost 0 bases and the J gene lost 5 bases, with 13 bases spanning the gap. The CDR3: CASSVEGTAGDTQYF. CDR3 DNA: TGTGCCAGCAGCGTAGAAGGCACCGCCGGAGATACGCAGTATTTT.

The CDR3 loop is CASSLNPTSGSHTGELFF. The CDR3 coding sequence is TGTGCCAGCAGCCTGAATCCTACTAGCGGTAGCCACACCGGGGAGCTGTTTTTT. The chain carries TRBV9 and TRBJ2-2, with 8 bases identical to TRBD2. The CDR3 runs to 18 residues. CDR1 is SGDLS and CDR2 is YYNGEE in the germline V gene. Germline trimming cut 4 bases from V and 3 bases from J; bases unmatched to any gene: 14.

The chain couples TRBV12-3 or TRBV12-4 to TRBJ2-7, with D perhaps matching TRBD1 (7 bases). This CDR3 contains 16 residues. V was trimmed by 5 bases and J by 3 bases, leaving 20 bases between them. The CDR3 here is CASSGTPGQISYEQYF. The CDR3 DNA is TGTGCCAGCAGTGGGACTCCGGGACAGATAAGCTACGAGCAGTACTTC.

This chain connects TRBV5-1 to TRBJ2-3, with D possibly matching TRBD2 (5 bases). Germline V gene data show CDR1 as SGHRS and CDR2 as YFSETQ. The CDR3 loop spans 16 amino acids. Deletions cut 0 bases from V and 0 bases from J, with 11 bases between. CDR3 nucleotide sequence: TGCGCCAGCAGCTTGGACGGGGTAACCAGCACAGATACGCAGTATTTT. It yields the protein CASSLDGVTSTDTQYF.

The chain links TRBV25-1 to TRBJ2-1; weak D call: TRBD2 (6 bases). Trimming took 2 bases from V and 6 from J, leaving 17 bases between them. Germline V gene sequence: CDR1 MGHDK, CDR2 SYGVNS. The CDR3 totals 16 residues. The CDR3 sequence: CASSEGGAGPVNEQFF. The CDR3 DNA sequence: TGTGCCAGCAGTGAAGGAGGGGCAGGGCCCGTCAATGAGCAGTTCTTC.

This clonotype was recorded many times. The rearrangement links TRBV5-1 to TRBJ1-3; D remains ambiguous. This CDR3 has 15 residues. CDR1 is SGHRS, CDR2 YFSETQ, per germline. The ends were cut back, 0 bases at V and 0 bases at J, with 7 bases in the middle. The CDR3 sequence: CASSLGDSSGNTIYF. The CDR3, as DNA: TGCGCCAGCAGCTTGGGGGATAGCTCTGGAAACACCATATATTTT.

A few counts support this clonotype. The chain couples TRBV15 to TRBJ2-5; D remains ambiguous. There are 12 residues in the CDR3. Germline lookup yields CDR1 LNHNV and CDR2 YYDKDF (reference sequence). The V end lost 2 bases, the J end lost 5 bases, and 6 bases lay between the germline ends. The CDR3: CATSRPQETQYF. The CDR3, as DNA: TGTGCCACCAGCAGACCACAGGAGACCCAGTACTTC.

V gene TRBV4-2 combines with J gene TRBJ1-5, with 7 bases identical to TRBD1. Germline V CDR1 and CDR2: LGHNA, YNFKEQ. V gave up 0 bases and J gave up 7 bases; unmatched junction bases: 6. The CDR3 consists of 15 residues. The CDR3 reads CASSQDTGVSQPQHF. For the CDR3, the DNA is TGTGCCAGCAGCCAAGATACAGGGGTCAGCCAGCCCCAGCATTTT.

The CDR3: CASSERGGVKEQFF. The CDR3 DNA follows: TGTGCCAGCAGTGAAAGGGGGGGGGTGAAAGAGCAGTTCTTC. V and J are TRBV25-1 and TRBJ2-1; possibly TRBD2 for D (7 bases). Trimming left V 2 bases short and J 10 bases short, with 15 bases between. CDR3 length equals 14 residues. Germline V lookup: CDR1 MGHDK, CDR2 SYGVNS.

This clonotype was recorded a few times. This rearrangement joins TRBV7-9 to TRBJ2-2; the match to TRBD1 covers 9 bases. The germline V gene has CDR1 SEHNR and CDR2 FQNEAQ (reference sequence). Trimming cost V 5 bases and J 7 bases; bases outside gene matches: 8. CDR3 length equals 15 residues. Here the CDR3 reads CASSHRDRAVGELFF. The DNA for the CDR3 is TGTGCCAGCAGCCACCGGGACAGGGCGGTCGGGGAGCTGTTTTTT.

The genes are TRBV5-1 and TRBJ1-1, with D possibly matching TRBD1 (5 bases). Trimming left V 0 bases short and J 3 bases short, with 9 bases between. Germline CDR1 SGHRS, CDR2 YFSETQ. CDR3 length equals 14 residues. CDR3 nucleotides: TGCGCCAGCAGCTTGGATGGGGGGGACACTGAAGCTTTCTTT. It yields the protein CASSLDGGDTEAFF.

A remark on this clonotype: The junction departs from the called germline gene at one end, perhaps through a read error. The chain combines TRBV10-1 with TRBJ2-6; possibly TRBD1 for D (5 bases). CDR1 and CDR2 (germline): WNHNN, SYGVQD (reference sequence). The CDR3 consists of 15 residues. For the CDR3, the DNA is TGCGCCAGCAGTGATGGGGAAAGTGGGGCCAACGTCCTGACGTTC. Amino acid sequence: CASSDGESGANVLTF.

This clonotype was seen a few times. CDR3 nucleotides: TGCGCCAGCAGCACCTCCGGGACCTACACTGAAGCTTTCTTT. It translates to CASSTSGTYTEAFF. The chain uses TRBV5-1 and TRBJ1-1; D might be TRBD1 (5 bases). This CDR3 contains 14 residues. Germline V gene lookup returns CDR1 SGHRS and CDR2 YFSETQ. The V end was cut by 4 bases, the J end by 3 bases, with 13 bases between.